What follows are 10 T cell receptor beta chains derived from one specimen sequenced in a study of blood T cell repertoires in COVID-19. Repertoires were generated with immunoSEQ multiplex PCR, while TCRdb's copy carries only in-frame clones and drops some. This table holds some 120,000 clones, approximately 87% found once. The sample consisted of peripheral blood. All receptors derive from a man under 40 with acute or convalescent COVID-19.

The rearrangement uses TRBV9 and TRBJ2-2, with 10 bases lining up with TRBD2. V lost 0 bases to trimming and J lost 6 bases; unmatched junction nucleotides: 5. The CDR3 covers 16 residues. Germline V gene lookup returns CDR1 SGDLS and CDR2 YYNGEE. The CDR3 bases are TGTGCCAGCAGCGTAGAAGGTAGCGGGAGGTCCGGGGAGCTGTTTTTT. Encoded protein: CASSVEGSGRSGELFF.

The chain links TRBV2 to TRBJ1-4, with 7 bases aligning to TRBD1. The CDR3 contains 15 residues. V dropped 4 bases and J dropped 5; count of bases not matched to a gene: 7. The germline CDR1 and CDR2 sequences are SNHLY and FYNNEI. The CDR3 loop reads CASSGQGRGNEKLFF. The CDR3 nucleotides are TGTGCCAGCAGTGGACAGGGAAGAGGCAATGAAAAACTGTTTTTT.

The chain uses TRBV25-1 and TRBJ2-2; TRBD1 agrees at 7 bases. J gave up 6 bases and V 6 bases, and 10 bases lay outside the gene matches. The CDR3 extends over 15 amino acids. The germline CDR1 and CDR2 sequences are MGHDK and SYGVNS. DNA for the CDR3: TGTGCCAGCAGCGGACAGGTCTCGGCGGCCGGGGAGCTGTTTTTT. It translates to CASSGQVSAAGELFF. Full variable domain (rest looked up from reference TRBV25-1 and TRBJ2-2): EADIYQTPRYLVIGTGKKITLECSQTMGHDKMYWYQQDPGMELHLIHYSYGVNSTEKGDLSSESTVSRIRTEHFPLTLESARPSHTSQYLCASSGQVSAAGELFFGEGSRLTVL.

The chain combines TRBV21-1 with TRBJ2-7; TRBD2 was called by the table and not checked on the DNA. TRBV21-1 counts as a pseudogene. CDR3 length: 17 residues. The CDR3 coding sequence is TGTGCCAGCAGCAAAGCGGGGACTAGCGACCTCTCCTACGAGCAGTACGTC. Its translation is CASSKAGTSDLSYEQYV.

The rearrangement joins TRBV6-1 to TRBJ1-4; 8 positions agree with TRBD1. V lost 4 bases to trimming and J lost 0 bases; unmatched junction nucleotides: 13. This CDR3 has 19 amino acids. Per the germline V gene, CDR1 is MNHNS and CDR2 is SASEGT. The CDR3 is CASSGRGQGAVTTNEKLFF. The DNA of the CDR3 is TGTGCCAGCAGTGGCAGGGGGCAGGGGGCCGTAACAACTAATGAAAAACTGTTTTTT.

For the CDR3, the DNA is TGTGCCAGCAGTGAAGTCCGGGGGGGCAATGAGCAGTTCTTC. Its translation: CASSEVRGGNEQFF. The chain uses TRBV2 and TRBJ2-1; 8 nucleotides align to TRBD2. This CDR3 is built from 14 residues. The V gene end was trimmed by 1 base and the J gene end by 6 bases; junction bases not matched to a gene: 2. Per germline, CDR1 SNHLY and CDR2 FYNNEI.

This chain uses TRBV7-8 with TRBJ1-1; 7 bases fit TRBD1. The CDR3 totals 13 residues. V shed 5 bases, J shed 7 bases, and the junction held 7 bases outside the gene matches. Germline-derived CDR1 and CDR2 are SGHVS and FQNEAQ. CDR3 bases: TGTGCCAGCAGCACGACCCCAGGGGGTGAAGCTTTCTTT. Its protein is CASSTTPGGEAFF.

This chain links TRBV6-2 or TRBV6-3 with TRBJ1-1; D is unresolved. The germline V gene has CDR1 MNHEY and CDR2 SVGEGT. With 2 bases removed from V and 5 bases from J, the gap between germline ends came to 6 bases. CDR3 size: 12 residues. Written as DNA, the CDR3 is TGTGCCAGCAGTTACCAGTGGACTGAAGCTTTCTTT. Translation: CASSYQWTEAFF.

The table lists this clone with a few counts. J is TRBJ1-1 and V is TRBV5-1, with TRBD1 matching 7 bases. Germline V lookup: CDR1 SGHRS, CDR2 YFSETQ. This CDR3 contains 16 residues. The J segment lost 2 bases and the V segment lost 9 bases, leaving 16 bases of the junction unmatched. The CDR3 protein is CATSTPDGTENTEAFF. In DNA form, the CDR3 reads TGCGCCACCTCAACTCCGGACGGGACAGAAAACACTGAAGCTTTCTTT.

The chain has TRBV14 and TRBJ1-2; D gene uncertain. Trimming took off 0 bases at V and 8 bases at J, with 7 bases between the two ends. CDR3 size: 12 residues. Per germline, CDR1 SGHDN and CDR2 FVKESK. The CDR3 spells CASSQDRYGYTF. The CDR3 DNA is TGTGCCAGCAGCCAAGATAGATACGGCTACACCTTC.